This TCR beta chain was recorded in a study of T cell responses to AZD1222 COVID-19 vaccine. Study observations and caveats: At study baseline, merely five or six AZD1222 recipients were seropositive. An increase in Spike-specific TCR breadth and depth was observed after two AZD1222 doses. Clonal diversity may have been underestimated, and the donors were mostly white British, with more females than males.

The table came from immunoSEQ multiplex PCR; TCRdb's copy has only in-frame clones and leaves some out. The sample includes more than 95,000 clones, 91% seen only once; the top ten take 35% to 50%. This clone was seen once. Its target is not known. The V and J ends lost 0 bases and 0 bases respectively, with 7 bases between them. The CDR3 is 15 residues long. Germline loops: CDR1 SGDLS, CDR2 YYNGEE. The receptor was isolated from an adult in good health. The sequences come from peripheral blood, collected on day 0 of AZD1222 vaccination. V gene TRBV9 combines with J gene TRBJ2-1; D call uncertain. This CDR3 reads CASSVEIVSYNEQFF. The CDR3 bases are TGTGCCAGCAGCGTAGAAATCGTCTCCTACAATGAGCAGTTCTTC.